The 23 T cell receptor beta chains reported below all come from one sample, sequenced in a study of technical replicates of blood from several donors. The assay was immunoSEQ multiplex PCR, and TCRdb's table has in-frame clones only and misses some. The sample carries some 70,000 clones, roughly nine tenths recorded once. What was sequenced was T cells isolated from PBMCs. The receptors stem from a human donor in good health.

The chain recombines TRBV7-2 with TRBJ1-4; D is perhaps TRBD1 (5 bases). Deletions cut 7 bases from V and 11 bases from J, with 26 bases between. The CDR3 runs to 16 residues. Germline V gene sequence: CDR1 SGHTA, CDR2 FQGNSA. CDR3 nucleotide sequence: TGTGCCAGCACCACAGCACCTCCGACAGACGCGAGGAAACTGTTTTTT. Its protein product is CASTTAPPTDARKLFF.

This chain connects TRBV9 to TRBJ2-3; the D gene is possibly TRBD1 (6 bases). Germline loops: CDR1 SGDLS, CDR2 YYNGEE. The V gene lost 1 base and the J gene lost 0 bases, with 9 bases spanning the gap. There are 15 residues in the CDR3. In DNA form, the CDR3 reads TGTGCCAGCAGCGTAAGGGGGTCTAGCACAGATACGCAGTATTTT. It is translated as CASSVRGSSTDTQYF.

This chain links TRBV30 with TRBJ1-2, with D unresolved. This CDR3 region has 13 residues. The germline gives CDR1 GTSNPN, CDR2 SVGIG (reference sequence). V lost 0 bases, J lost 7 bases, and 12 bases lay in between. CDR3 residues: CAWSVQGRSGYTF. CDR3 DNA: TGTGCCTGGAGTGTACAAGGGAGGAGTGGCTACACCTTC.

The chain uses TRBV11-2 and TRBJ2-7; D might be TRBD1 (5 bases). V was shortened by 1 base and J by 2 bases, with 9 bases between the two germline ends. CDR1 and CDR2 from the germline V gene are SGHAT and FQNNGV. The length of the CDR3 is 14 residues. The CDR3 nucleotides read TGTGCCAGCAGCTTAGCGGACATCACCTACGAGCAGTACTTC. Translating gives CASSLADITYEQYF.

This sequence joins TRBV25-1 and TRBJ2-1; 11 positions agree with TRBD2. After removal of 5 bases from V and 6 bases from J, the junction contained 3 bases not matched to a gene. CDR3 length: 14 amino acids. Germline V lookup: CDR1 MGHDK, CDR2 SYGVNS. Here the CDR3 reads CASSLTSGSNEQFF. CDR3 nucleotides: TGTGCCAGCAGTCTTACTAGCGGGAGCAATGAGCAGTTCTTC.

The chain has TRBV4-1 and TRBJ2-1, with a weak D call TRBD2 (5 bases). V was shortened by 2 bases and J by 8 bases, with 10 bases between the two germline ends. Germline CDR1 and CDR2: MGHRA and YSYEKL. The CDR3 has 13 amino acids. The CDR3 DNA sequence: TGCGCCAGCAGCCAAATACCGGAGGATGAGCAGTTCTTC. It encodes CASSQIPEDEQFF.

CDR3 sequence: CASSSLAAFYNEQFF. CDR3 in DNA: TGTGCCAGCAGCAGCCTAGCGGCTTTCTACAATGAGCAGTTCTTC. The chain joins TRBV9 to TRBJ2-1, with 7 positions matching TRBD2. Germline V gene data show CDR1 as SGDLS and CDR2 as YYNGEE. The V gene end was trimmed by 4 bases and the J gene end by 3 bases; junction bases not matched to a gene: 7. This CDR3 has 15 amino acids.

This chain joins TRBV19 and TRBJ1-5; 8 nucleotides match TRBD1. Germline trimming cut 6 bases from V and 5 bases from J; bases unmatched to any gene: 6. The CDR3 is made up of 14 amino acids. The germline CDR1 and CDR2 sequences are LNHDA and SQIVND (reference sequence). This CDR3 reads CASRKDRVYQPQHF. Written as DNA, the CDR3 is TGTGCCAGTAGAAAGGACAGGGTTTATCAGCCCCAGCATTTT. Together with reference TRBV19 and TRBJ1-5, the CDR3 gives the full variable domain: DGGITQSPKYLFRKEGQNVTLSCEQNLNHDAMYWYRQDPGQGLRLIYYSQIVNDFQKGDIAEGYSVSREKKESFPLTVTSAQKNPTAFYLCASRKDRVYQPQHFGDGTRLSIL.

The chain links TRBV4-2 to TRBJ2-5; possibly TRBD1 for D (6 bases). V lost 0 bases and J 5 bases, leaving 19 bases between the germline ends. The CDR3 sequence is 17 residues long. Germline V gene lookup returns CDR1 LGHNA and CDR2 YNFKEQ. As DNA, the CDR3 is TGTGCCAGCAGCCAAGAGGGCTTCTTACCAGGGGTTGAGACCCAGTACTTC. Its translation is CASSQEGFLPGVETQYF.

This chain uses TRBV28 with TRBJ2-1; 9 positions agree with TRBD2. CDR3 length: 15 residues. With V trimmed by 4 bases and J by 9 bases, 10 bases remained unmatched. CDR1 is MDHEN and CDR2 is SYDVKM in the germline V gene. The CDR3 DNA follows: TGTGCCAGCAGTTCGCTAGCGGGATATGAAGGTGAGCAGTTCTTC. It is translated as CASSSLAGYEGEQFF.

This clone has a single count. The chain joins TRBV5-8 to TRBJ2-2; D is possibly TRBD2 (5 bases). The length of the CDR3 is 15 residues. Germline-derived CDR1 and CDR2 are SGHTS and YDEGEE. Between the trimmed V and J ends, which lost 2 bases and 5 bases, there was a span of 13 bases. The chain's CDR3 is CASSFPRSGTGELFF. In DNA form, the CDR3 reads TGTGCCAGCAGCTTTCCGCGCTCGGGGACCGGGGAGCTGTTTTTT.

The rearrangement links TRBV11-2 to TRBJ2-1; D may be TRBD1 (6 bases). The germline V and J ends were trimmed by 5 bases and 3 bases, with 8 bases remaining between them. Germline V gene data show CDR1 as SGHAT and CDR2 as FQNNGV. This CDR3 is 13 amino acids long. CDR3 residues: CASSRDNYNEQFF. The CDR3 region has the DNA TGTGCCAGCAGCCGGGACAACTACAATGAGCAGTTCTTC.

The J gene is TRBJ1-2, the V gene TRBV6-1; the D gene is possibly TRBD1 (6 bases). CDR1 is MNHNS and CDR2 is SASEGT in the germline V gene. This CDR3 is built from 14 residues. V shed 6 bases and J shed 7 bases, with 18 bases lying between them. The CDR3 loop reads CASRGRGEVSGYTF. CDR3 nucleotides: TGTGCCAGCAGGGGGAGGGGGGAAGTAAGTGGCTACACCTTC.

The V gene is TRBV14, the J gene TRBJ2-7, with TRBD2 matching over 12 bases. V shed 2 bases and J 0 bases; nucleotides not matched to a gene: 5. Germline V gives CDR1 SGHDN, CDR2 FVKESK. The CDR3 spans 17 residues. The CDR3 region has the DNA TGTGCCAGCAGCCAACGGACTAGCGGGGTGATCTCCTACGAGCAGTACTTC. Encoded protein: CASSQRTSGVISYEQYF.

In this sample, this clone turned up a few times. The chain employs TRBV9 and TRBJ1-1; 8 bases map to TRBD1. The CDR3 is 13 amino acids. V shed 2 bases, J shed 11 bases, and the junction held 8 bases outside the gene matches. CDR1 is SGDLS and CDR2 is YYNGEE in the germline V gene. CDR3 sequence reads: CASSVTGGNEAFF. DNA for the CDR3: TGTGCCAGCAGCGTCACAGGGGGAAATGAGGCTTTCTTT.

CDR3 DNA: TGTGCCAGCAGTTACGCTAGCGGGATTAAAGAGACCCAGTACTTC. Translated, it gives CASSYASGIKETQYF. The chain is built from TRBV27 and TRBJ2-5; 9 bases align to TRBD2. Losses at the gene ends were 4 bases for V and 3 bases for J; bases not matched to a gene: 6. Germline V gene data show CDR1 as MNHEY and CDR2 as SMNVEV (reference sequence). CDR3 length equals 15 residues.

In DNA form, the CDR3 reads TGTGCCAGCAGTGAAGGAGGGGAGGCCCAGCATTTT. Protein sequence: CASSEGGEAQHF. V and J are TRBV2 and TRBJ1-5, with D possibly being TRBD1 (5 bases). Trimming pared 1 base from V and 11 bases from J, leaving 9 bases between. Per germline, CDR1 SNHLY and CDR2 FYNNEI. This CDR3 has 12 residues.

This clone was observed a single time. The chain recombines TRBV7-6 with TRBJ1-1; D unresolved. The germline V gene encodes CDR1 SGHVS and CDR2 FNYEAQ. V was clipped by 6 bases and J by 0 bases, with 11 bases between them. CDR3 length: 14 amino acids. CDR3: CASSYLPMNTEAFF. The CDR3 DNA is TGTGCCAGCAGTTACCTACCCATGAACACTGAAGCTTTCTTT.

V usage is TRBV18 and J usage is TRBJ2-5, with a possible D match to TRBD1 (6 bases). Trimming removed 3 bases from V and 5 bases from J, with 16 bases in between. CDR3 size: 15 residues. Germline V gene lookup returns CDR1 KGHSH and CDR2 LQKENI. The CDR3 loop reads CASSPLGPQGETQYF. The CDR3 bases are TGTGCCAGCTCACCTCTAGGGCCCCAGGGGGAGACCCAGTACTTC.

The rearrangement uses TRBV5-8 and TRBJ2-1; 8 bases match TRBD2. Germline-derived CDR1 and CDR2 are SGHTS and YDEGEE. The CDR3 runs 16 residues. Trimming took 6 bases from V and 0 from J; bases not matched to a gene: 8. The CDR3: CASILTSASSYNEQFF. In nucleotides, the CDR3 is TGTGCCAGCATTCTGACTAGCGCAAGCTCCTACAATGAGCAGTTCTTC.

V gene TRBV7-9 combines with J gene TRBJ2-1; D is unclear. With 3 bases removed from V and 12 bases from J, the gap between germline ends came to 12 bases. Germline loops: CDR1 SEHNR, CDR2 FQNEAQ (reference sequence). This CDR3 is built from 12 residues. The DNA of the CDR3 is TGTGCCAGCAGCTTTGGCTCCCTGCCGCAGTTCTTC. It yields the protein CASSFGSLPQFF.

The rearrangement links TRBV7-9 to TRBJ1-4; 8 bases line up with TRBD1. Germline loops: CDR1 SEHNR, CDR2 FQNEAQ (reference sequence). This CDR3 comprises 15 residues. The J segment lost 7 bases and the V segment lost 5 bases, leaving 9 bases of the junction unmatched. This CDR3 is CASSQGQGLREKLFF. The CDR3 region has the DNA TGTGCCAGCAGCCAAGGACAGGGACTACGTGAAAAACTGTTTTTT.

This clone appeared a few times. The chain carries TRBV10-3 and TRBJ1-4; a possible D gene is TRBD1 (5 bases). V lost 2 bases and J 6 bases, leaving 7 bases between the germline ends. The CDR3 covers 13 residues. Germline values: CDR1 ENHRY, CDR2 SYGVKD. CDR3 sequence reads: CAISEGAYEKLFF. CDR3 nucleotides: TGTGCCATCAGTGAGGGGGCTTATGAAAAACTGTTTTTT.